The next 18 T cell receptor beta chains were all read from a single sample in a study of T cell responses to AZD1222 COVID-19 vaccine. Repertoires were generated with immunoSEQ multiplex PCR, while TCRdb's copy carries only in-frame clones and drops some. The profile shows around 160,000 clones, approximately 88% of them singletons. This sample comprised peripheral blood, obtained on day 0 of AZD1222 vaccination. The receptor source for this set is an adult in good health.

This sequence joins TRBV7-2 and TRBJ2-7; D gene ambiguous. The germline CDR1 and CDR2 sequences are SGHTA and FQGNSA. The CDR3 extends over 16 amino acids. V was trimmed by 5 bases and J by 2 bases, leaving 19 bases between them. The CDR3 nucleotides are TGTGCCAGCAGCCCCCATACAACCCCACGAGCCTACGAGCAGTACTTC. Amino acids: CASSPHTTPRAYEQYF.

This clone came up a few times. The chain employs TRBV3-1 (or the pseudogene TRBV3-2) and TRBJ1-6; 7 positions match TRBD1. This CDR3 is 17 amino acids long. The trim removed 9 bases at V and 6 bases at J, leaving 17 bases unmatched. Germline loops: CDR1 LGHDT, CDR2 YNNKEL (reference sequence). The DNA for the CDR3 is TGTGCCAGTACTTCTCCGGGACAGATGATTACTAATTCACCCCTCCACTTT. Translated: CASTSPGQMITNSPLHF.

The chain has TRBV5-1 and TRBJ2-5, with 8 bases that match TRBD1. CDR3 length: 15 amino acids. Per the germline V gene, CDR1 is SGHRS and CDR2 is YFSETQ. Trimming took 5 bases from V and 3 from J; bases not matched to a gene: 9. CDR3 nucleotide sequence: TGCGCCAGCAGAACAGGGGGAGAATTTAAAGAGACCCAGTACTTC. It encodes CASRTGGEFKETQYF.

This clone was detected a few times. Here the CDR3 DNA reads TGTGCCAGCAGCGACGGACAGGGGTTCGAAAAACTGTTTTTT. The encoded protein is CASSDGQGFEKLFF. J is TRBJ1-4 and V is TRBV9; 9 bases are a match to TRBD1. Losses at the gene ends were 3 bases for V and 8 bases for J; bases not matched to a gene: 5. The CDR3 extends over 14 amino acids. Germline CDR1 and CDR2: SGDLS and YYNGEE.

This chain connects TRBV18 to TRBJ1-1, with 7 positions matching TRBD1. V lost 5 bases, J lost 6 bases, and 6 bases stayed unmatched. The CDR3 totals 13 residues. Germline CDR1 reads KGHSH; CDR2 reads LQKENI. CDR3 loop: CASSRLDRAEAFF. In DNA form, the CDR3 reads TGTGCCAGCTCAAGACTTGACAGGGCTGAAGCTTTCTTT.

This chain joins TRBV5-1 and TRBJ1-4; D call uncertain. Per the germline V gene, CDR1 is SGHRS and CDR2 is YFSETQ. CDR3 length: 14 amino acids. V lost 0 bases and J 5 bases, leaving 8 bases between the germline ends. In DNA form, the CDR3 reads TGCGCCAGCAGCTTGGCGACACCAAATGAAAAACTGTTTTTT. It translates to CASSLATPNEKLFF.

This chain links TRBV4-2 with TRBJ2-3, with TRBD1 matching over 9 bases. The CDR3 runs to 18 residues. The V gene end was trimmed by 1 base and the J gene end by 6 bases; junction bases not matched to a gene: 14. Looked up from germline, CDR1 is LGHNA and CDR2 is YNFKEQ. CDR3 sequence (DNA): TGTGCCAGCAGCCAAGTGGGTCCGGGACAGGGCACCTGGGATACGCAGTATTTT. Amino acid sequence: CASSQVGPGQGTWDTQYF.

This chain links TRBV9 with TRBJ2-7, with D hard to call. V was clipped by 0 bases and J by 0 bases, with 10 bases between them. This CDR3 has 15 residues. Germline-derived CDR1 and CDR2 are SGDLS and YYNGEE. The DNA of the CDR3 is TGTGCCAGCAGCGTAGGCCGTAAGACCTCCTACGAGCAGTACTTC. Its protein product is CASSVGRKTSYEQYF.

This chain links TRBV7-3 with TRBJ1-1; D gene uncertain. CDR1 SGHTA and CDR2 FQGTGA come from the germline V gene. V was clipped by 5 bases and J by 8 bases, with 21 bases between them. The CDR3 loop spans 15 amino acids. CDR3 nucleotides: TGTGCCAGCAGCCCTAGCCCGGGAACAGTAACAGAAGCTTTCTTT. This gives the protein CASSPSPGTVTEAFF.

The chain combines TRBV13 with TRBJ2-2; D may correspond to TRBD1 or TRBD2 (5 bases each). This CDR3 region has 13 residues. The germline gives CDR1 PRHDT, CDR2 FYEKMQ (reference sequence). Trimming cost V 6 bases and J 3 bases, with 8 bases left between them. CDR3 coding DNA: TGTGCCAGCAGTCGGGGCTACACCGGGGAGCTGTTTTTT. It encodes CASSRGYTGELFF.

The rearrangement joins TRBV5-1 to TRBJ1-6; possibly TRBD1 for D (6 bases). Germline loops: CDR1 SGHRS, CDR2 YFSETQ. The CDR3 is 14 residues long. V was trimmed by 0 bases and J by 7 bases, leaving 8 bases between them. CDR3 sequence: CASSLGTENSPLHF. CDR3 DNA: TGCGCCAGCAGCTTGGGGACAGAGAATTCACCCCTCCACTTT.

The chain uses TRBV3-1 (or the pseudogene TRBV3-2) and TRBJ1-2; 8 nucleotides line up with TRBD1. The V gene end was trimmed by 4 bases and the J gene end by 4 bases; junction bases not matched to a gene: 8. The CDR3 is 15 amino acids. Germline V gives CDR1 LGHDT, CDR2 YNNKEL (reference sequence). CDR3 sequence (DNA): TGTGCCAGCAGCCGTCGGGCCACAGGGGGCTATGGCTACACCTTC. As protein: CASSRRATGGYGYTF.

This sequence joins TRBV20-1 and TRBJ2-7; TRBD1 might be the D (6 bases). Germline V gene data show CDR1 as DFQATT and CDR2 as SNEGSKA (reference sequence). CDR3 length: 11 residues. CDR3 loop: CSLDSHYEQYF. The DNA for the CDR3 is TGCAGCCTGGACAGCCACTACGAGCAGTACTTC.

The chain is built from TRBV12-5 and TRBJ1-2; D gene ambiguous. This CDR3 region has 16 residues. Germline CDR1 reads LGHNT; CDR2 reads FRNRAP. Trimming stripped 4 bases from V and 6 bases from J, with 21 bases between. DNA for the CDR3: TGTGCTAGTGGTTCTGCTGCGTTAGGGAACGAAGATGGCTACACCTTC. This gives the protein CASGSAALGNEDGYTF.

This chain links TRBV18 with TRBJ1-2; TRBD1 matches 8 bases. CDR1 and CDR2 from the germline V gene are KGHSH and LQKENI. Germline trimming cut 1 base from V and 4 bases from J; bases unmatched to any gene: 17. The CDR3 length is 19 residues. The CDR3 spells CASSPLNPQSGGIGYGYTF. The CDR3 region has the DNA TGTGCCAGCTCACCACTAAATCCTCAGTCAGGGGGCATTGGCTATGGCTACACCTTC.

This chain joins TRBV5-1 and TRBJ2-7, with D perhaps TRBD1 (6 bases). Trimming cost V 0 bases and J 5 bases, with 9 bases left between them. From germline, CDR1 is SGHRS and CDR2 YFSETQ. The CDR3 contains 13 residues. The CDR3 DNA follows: TGCGCCAGCAGCTTGGACAGGGCAGACGAGCAGTACTTC. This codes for CASSLDRADEQYF. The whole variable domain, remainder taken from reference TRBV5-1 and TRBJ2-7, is KAGVTQTPRYLIKTRGQQVTLSCSPISGHRSVSWYQQTPGQGLQFLFEYFSETQRNKGNFPGRFSGRQFSNSRSEMNVSTLELGDSALYLCASSLDRADEQYFGPGTRLTVT.

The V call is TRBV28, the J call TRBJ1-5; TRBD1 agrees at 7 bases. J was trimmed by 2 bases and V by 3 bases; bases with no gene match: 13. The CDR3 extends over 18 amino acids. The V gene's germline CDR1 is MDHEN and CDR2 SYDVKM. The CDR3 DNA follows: TGTGCCAGCAGTTTGCCCCTTCCAGACAGGGTGGGCAATCAGCCCCAGCATTTT. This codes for CASSLPLPDRVGNQPQHF.

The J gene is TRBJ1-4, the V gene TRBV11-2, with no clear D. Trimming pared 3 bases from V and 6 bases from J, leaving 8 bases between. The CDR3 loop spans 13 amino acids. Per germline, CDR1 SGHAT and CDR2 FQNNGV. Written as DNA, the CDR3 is TGTGCCAGCAGCTTTTCTTCCCATGAAAAACTGTTTTTT. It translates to CASSFSSHEKLFF.